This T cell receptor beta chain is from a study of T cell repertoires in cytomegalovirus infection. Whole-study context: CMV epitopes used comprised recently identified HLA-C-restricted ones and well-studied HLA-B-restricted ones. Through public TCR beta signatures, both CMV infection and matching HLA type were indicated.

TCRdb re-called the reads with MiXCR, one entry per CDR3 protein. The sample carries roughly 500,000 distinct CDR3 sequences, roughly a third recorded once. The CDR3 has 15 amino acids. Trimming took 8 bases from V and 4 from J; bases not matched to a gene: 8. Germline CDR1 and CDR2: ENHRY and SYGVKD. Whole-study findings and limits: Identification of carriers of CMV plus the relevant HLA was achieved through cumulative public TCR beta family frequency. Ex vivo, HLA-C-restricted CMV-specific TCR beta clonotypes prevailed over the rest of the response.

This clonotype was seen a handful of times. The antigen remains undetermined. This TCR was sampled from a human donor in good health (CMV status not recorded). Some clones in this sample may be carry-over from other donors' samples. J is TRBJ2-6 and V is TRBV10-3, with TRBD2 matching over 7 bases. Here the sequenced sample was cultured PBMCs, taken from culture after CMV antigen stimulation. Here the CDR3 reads CAIRPGGDGANVLTF. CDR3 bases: TGTGCCATCCGTCCTGGGGGGGACGGGGCCAACGTCCTGACTTTC.